The clone carrying this T cell receptor beta chain was found once. The entry originates in a study of shared T cell receptors in the human thymus. Here immunoSEQ multiplex PCR was the method, and the copy in TCRdb shows in-frame clones only, minus some. Of 650,000 to 950,000 clones in the sample, 70% to 90% were seen once. CDR1 and CDR2 (germline): SGHRS, YFSETQ. V was trimmed by 0 bases and J by 6 bases, leaving 13 bases between them. The CDR3 loop spans 14 amino acids. This same sample was also taken into another study, of human thymus T cells. That publication notes: Corrective heart surgery yielded resections, and these provided the thymus tissue. Across thymic and blood repertoires, the usage of V and J genes appeared to be biased.

The receptor was derived from a girl under two years old with a congenital heart defect. The chain recombines TRBV5-1 with TRBJ2-7; possible D gene TRBD2, 5 bases. The specimen sequenced was thymocytes. CDR3: CASSLERPWVEQYF. The CDR3 DNA sequence: TGCGCCAGCAGCTTGGAGCGGCCGTGGGTCGAGCAGTACTTC.